Detailed here is one TCR beta chain. Per the original methods: Nucleated cell counts were estimated from reference gene primer amplification. Using immunoSEQ multiplex PCR, the repertoire was profiled, and TCRdb retains in-frame clones only, with some absent. V and J calls and clone size are as listed in that table; D and trimming were resolved from the DNA. The sample has hundreds of thousands of clones, 88% seen once; the top ten hold about 10%. Patients of the Seattle cohort, enrolled during active infection, were followed longitudinally. These data belong to a study of blood T cell repertoires in COVID-19. This TCR came from a woman in her thirties with COVID-19, enrolled during active disease. What was sequenced was peripheral blood.

Here the CDR3 DNA reads TGTGCCAGCAGTTACCCCGGTCCCGGAGGGGCTTCACCCCTCCACTTT. Amino acid sequence: CASSYPGPGGASPLHF. V usage is TRBV6-8 and J usage is TRBJ1-6; weak D call: TRBD1 (5 bases). Trimming left V 2 bases short and J 9 bases short, with 17 bases between. There are 16 residues in the CDR3. CDR1 and CDR2 (germline): MNHGY, SAAAGT.